This T cell receptor beta chain was sequenced for a study of CD8+CD57+ T cells in acquired aplastic anemia. For the study at large: Healthy donors had, on average, about 10.8 million reads for their CD4+ cells.

This clonotype has just a few counts. The antigen is undetermined. Mismatch with germline at one junction end may stem from a read error. Findings and limits, study-wide: Researchers report that twenty-nine CD8+ CDR3 sequences appeared in both patients and controls.

Genomic DNA templated the TCR beta VDJ and CDR3 profiling. One entry per CDR3 protein results from TCRdb running MiXCR on the reads. The sample lists some 170,000 distinct CDR3 sequences, approximately 43% occurring once. Per the germline V gene, CDR1 is SSHAT and CDR2 is FNYEAQ (reference sequence). This CDR3 contains 13 residues. The sequenced sample was sorted CD4+, CD8+, or CD8+CD57+ T cells (not recorded which) from PBMCs. The TCR originated in a human donor in good health. V and J are TRBV7-7 and TRBJ1-1; D ambiguous. CDR3 residues: CASSSQMNTEAFF. The CDR3 nucleotides read TGTGCTAGCAGCTCACAGATGAACACTGAAGCTTTCTTT.